A single sample is the source of the 6 T cell receptor beta chains below, sequenced in a study of T cell repertoires in cytomegalovirus infection (dated by TCRdb to the late 2010s). Sequencing instrument: Illumina HiSeq 1500. The public reads were run again by TCRdb, first through fastp at Q25 and then through MiXCR, and only productive beta chains were kept. Records with the same CDR3 protein are collapsed into one entry carrying the most frequent genes and DNA. Present in this sample are around 320,000 distinct CDR3 sequences, 9% to 9.5% of which were seen just once. The top ten hold 4.3% of the sample. Sequencing was done on a sample of PBMCs. The receptor set was obtained from a human donor in good health (CMV status not recorded). Some clones in this sample may be carry-over from other donors' samples.

The chain uses TRBV3-1 and TRBJ2-7; D not certain. V was trimmed by 4 bases and J by 1 base, leaving 11 bases between them. Germline V gene sequence: CDR1 LGHDT, CDR2 YNNKEL (reference sequence). The CDR3 totals 14 residues. The CDR3 bases are TGTGCCAGCAGCCCCTCAAGTCGGTCCTACGAGCAGTACTTC. As protein: CASSPSSRSYEQYF.

This clonotype occurred a few times. This CDR3 is CASSSEGTSRNEQFF. CDR3 sequence (DNA): TGTGCCAGCAGCTCAGAAGGGACTAGCCGCAATGAGCAGTTCTTC. V is TRBV7-2 and J is TRBJ2-1; 9 bases are shared with TRBD2. Germline assignment: CDR1 SGHTA and CDR2 FQGNSA. This CDR3 is built from 15 residues. The trim removed 4 bases at V and 6 bases at J, leaving 7 bases unmatched.

This clonotype was found many times. The V gene is TRBV7-8, the J gene TRBJ2-5, with D perhaps matching TRBD2 (6 bases). Trimming cost V 8 bases and J 5 bases, with 21 bases left between them. Looked up from germline, CDR1 is SGHVS and CDR2 is FQNEAQ. CDR3 length equals 15 residues. CDR3: CASLAGRTFVETQYF. The DNA of the CDR3 is TGTGCCAGCTTGGCGGGACGGACATTTGTGGAGACCCAGTACTTC.

This clonotype was picked up a small number of times. V is TRBV7-2 and J is TRBJ2-1; 8 bases fit TRBD2. Germline CDR1 and CDR2: SGHTA and FQGNSA. The CDR3 runs 19 residues. V shed 1 base, J shed 1 base, and the junction held 12 bases outside the gene matches. CDR3 loop: CASSLDRRRGVSSYNEQFF. Written as DNA, the CDR3 is TGTGCCAGCAGCTTAGATAGGAGGCGGGGGGTTTCTTCCTACAATGAGCAGTTCTTC.

This clonotype was picked up a small number of times. CDR3 loop: CASSWAGRNQPQHF. In DNA form, the CDR3 reads TGTGCCAGCAGTTGGGCAGGCCGCAATCAGCCCCAGCATTTT. The V gene is TRBV6-2 or TRBV6-3, the J gene TRBJ1-5; D is unclear. V lost 4 bases to trimming and J lost 2 bases, with 9 bases between them. The CDR3 runs to 14 residues. CDR1 and CDR2 (germline): MNHEY, SVGEGT.

The chain carries TRBV24-1 and TRBJ2-1; TRBD1 matches 7 bases. V lost 4 bases and J lost 4; bases outside the gene matches: 6. CDR3 length: 15 residues. Germline values: CDR1 KGHDR, CDR2 SFDVKD. The CDR3 coding sequence is TGTGCCACCAGTGACCGACAGGGATATTACAATGAGCAGTTCTTC. Translated: CATSDRQGYYNEQFF.